A single sample gave rise to the 2 T cell receptor beta chains below, sequenced in a study of cytomegalovirus exposure and HLA in healthy donors. 60 Vbeta and 13 Jbeta primers were used in PCR. The repertoire was sequenced with immunoSEQ multiplex PCR; TCRdb's copy has only in-frame clones and lacks some. The sample has about 200,000 clones, and its top ten clones hold 6.5%. Sequenced input: PBMCs. These receptors came from a man aged 25 to 45 in good health and CMV-seronegative.

This chain links TRBV5-6 with TRBJ2-3; D is possibly TRBD1 (5 bases). Germline CDR1 and CDR2: SGHDT and YYEEEE. V lost 1 base, J lost 2 bases, and 14 bases lay in between. CDR3 size: 16 residues. CDR3 nucleotide sequence: TGTGCCAGCAGCTTGTTTTTGGGGCGGTACACAGATACGCAGTATTTT. Protein product: CASSLFLGRYTDTQYF.

The genes are TRBV7-9 and TRBJ2-5, with 14 bases that match TRBD2. CDR3 size: 18 residues. Trimming cost V 3 bases and J 1 base; bases outside gene matches: 7. Germline CDR1 SEHNR, CDR2 FQNEAQ (reference sequence). The CDR3 sequence: CASSFTGTSGGIQETQYF. CDR3 coding DNA: TGTGCCAGCAGCTTTACCGGGACTAGCGGGGGAATCCAAGAGACCCAGTACTTC.